In this sample, the clone carrying this T cell receptor beta chain turned up a few times. TCRdb redid the calling of the 5' RACE reads with MiXCR, one entry per CDR3 protein. The sample lists more than 13,000 distinct CDR3 sequences, 7% occurring once. The sample is drawn from a study of neurological immune-mediated disorders. CDR1 MDHEN and CDR2 SYDVKM come from the germline V gene. The germline V and J ends were trimmed by 5 bases and 2 bases, with 10 bases remaining between them. The CDR3 covers 13 residues. The receptor comes from a woman in her thirties or forties in good health. The genes are TRBV28 and TRBJ2-7; D remains unclear. The sequenced sample consisted of CD8+ T cells from blood. The CDR3, as DNA: TGTGCCAGCAGTGATCAGGTACCCTACGAGCAGTACTTC. Amino acid sequence: CASSDQVPYEQYF.